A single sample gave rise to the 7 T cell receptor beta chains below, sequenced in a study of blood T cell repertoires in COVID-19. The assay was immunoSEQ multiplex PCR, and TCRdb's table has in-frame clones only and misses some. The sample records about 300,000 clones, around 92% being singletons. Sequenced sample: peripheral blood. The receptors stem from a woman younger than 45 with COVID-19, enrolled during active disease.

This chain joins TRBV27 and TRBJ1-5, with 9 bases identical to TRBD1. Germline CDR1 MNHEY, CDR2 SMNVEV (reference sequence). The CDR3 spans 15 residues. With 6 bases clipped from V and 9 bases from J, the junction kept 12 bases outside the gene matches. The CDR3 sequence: CASRGRGQGYRPQHF. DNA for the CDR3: TGTGCCAGCAGGGGTAGGGGACAGGGTTATAGGCCCCAGCATTTT.

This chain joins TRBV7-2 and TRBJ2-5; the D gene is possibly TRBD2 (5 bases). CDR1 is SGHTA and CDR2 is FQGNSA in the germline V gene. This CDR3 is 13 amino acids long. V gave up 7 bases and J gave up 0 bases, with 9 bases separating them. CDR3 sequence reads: CASTPGNQETQYF. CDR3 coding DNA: TGTGCCAGCACTCCCGGGAACCAAGAGACCCAGTACTTC.

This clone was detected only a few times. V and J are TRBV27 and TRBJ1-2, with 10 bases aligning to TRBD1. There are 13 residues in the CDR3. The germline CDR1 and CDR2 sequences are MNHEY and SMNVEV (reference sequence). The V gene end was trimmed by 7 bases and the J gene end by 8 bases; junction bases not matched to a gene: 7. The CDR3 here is CASIGQGERGYTF. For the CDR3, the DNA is TGTGCCAGCATCGGACAGGGGGAGAGGGGCTACACCTTC.

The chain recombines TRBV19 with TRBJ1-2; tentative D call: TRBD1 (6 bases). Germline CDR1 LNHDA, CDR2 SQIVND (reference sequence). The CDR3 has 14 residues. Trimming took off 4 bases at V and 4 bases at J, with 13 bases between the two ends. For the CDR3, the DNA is TGTGCCAGTAGTACCCTGGGGGCTGGCTATGGCTACACCTTC. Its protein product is CASSTLGAGYGYTF.

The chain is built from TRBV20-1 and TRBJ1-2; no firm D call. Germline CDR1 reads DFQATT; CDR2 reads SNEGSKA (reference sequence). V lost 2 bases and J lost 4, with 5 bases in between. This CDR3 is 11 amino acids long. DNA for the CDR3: TGCAGTGCTAGAAGCGGCTATGGCTACACCTTC. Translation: CSARSGYGYTF.

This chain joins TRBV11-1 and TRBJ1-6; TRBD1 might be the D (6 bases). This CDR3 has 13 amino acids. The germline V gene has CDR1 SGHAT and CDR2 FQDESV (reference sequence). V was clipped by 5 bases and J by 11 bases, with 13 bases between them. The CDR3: CASSQGLNPPLHF. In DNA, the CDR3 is TGTGCCAGCAGCCAGGGGTTGAATCCACCCCTCCACTTT.

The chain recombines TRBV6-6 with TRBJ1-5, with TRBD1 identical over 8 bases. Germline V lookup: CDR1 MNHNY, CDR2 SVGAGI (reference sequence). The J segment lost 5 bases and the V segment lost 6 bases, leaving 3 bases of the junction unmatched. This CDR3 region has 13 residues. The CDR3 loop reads CASRGQGYQPQHF. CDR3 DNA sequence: TGTGCCAGCAGAGGACAGGGTTATCAGCCCCAGCATTTT.